What follows is one T cell receptor (beta chain) and its context. Its antigen is still unknown. The data derive from a study of long-term antiretroviral therapy in people with HIV. Study-level points and caveats: Blood obtained between the mid-2000s and the late 2010s may reflect older ART regimens.

V shed 0 bases and J shed 3 bases, with 12 bases lying between them. Germline CDR1 reads LGHNA; CDR2 reads YSLEER. The CDR3 extends over 15 amino acids. The assay, immunoSEQ v3.0, was run at survey level. The method was immunoSEQ multiplex PCR; TCRdb's version includes in-frame clones alone and lacks a portion of them. The sample contains approximately 12,000 clones, 75% to 90% of which appear only once. This TCR derives from a woman aged 40 to 55 with HIV. The genes are TRBV4-3 and TRBJ2-7; perhaps TRBD1 as D (5 bases). The sample here was unsorted PBMCs, taken 0.2 years before starting antiretroviral therapy. The CDR3 region has the DNA TGCGCCAGCAGCCAAGATATTGGACACCACTACGAGCAGTACTTC. Its translation is CASSQDIGHHYEQYF.